Below, one T cell receptor beta chain is given with its context. Its specificity is unknown. This record belongs to a study of CD8 T cells in ankylosing spondylitis. TCRdb ran MiXCR on the 5' RACE reads and lists one entry per CDR3 protein. Of 310,000 or so distinct CDR3 sequences in the sample, about 20% were seen once. The CDR3 loop spans 12 amino acids. Germline V CDR1 and CDR2: SQVTM, ANQGSEA. Trimming pared 7 bases from V and 8 bases from J, leaving 15 bases between. Study results and limitations: As for the disease-linked clones, they showed a CD8+ phenotype and occurred at relatively low frequencies in peripheral blood. There was a TCR beta motif, made of fewer than 10 highly homologous variants, that appeared characteristic of ankylosing spondylitis blood.

The sequencing sample was made of blood, either unsorted or a sorted T cell fraction (not recorded which). The TCR was taken from a male donor with ankylosing spondylitis or in good health (not recorded which). This chain links TRBV29-1 with TRBJ2-1; TRBD2 might be the D (5 bases). CDR3 in amino acids: CSANRGSDEQFF. The CDR3 nucleotides read TGCAGCGCGAACCGGGGTTCCGATGAGCAGTTCTTC.